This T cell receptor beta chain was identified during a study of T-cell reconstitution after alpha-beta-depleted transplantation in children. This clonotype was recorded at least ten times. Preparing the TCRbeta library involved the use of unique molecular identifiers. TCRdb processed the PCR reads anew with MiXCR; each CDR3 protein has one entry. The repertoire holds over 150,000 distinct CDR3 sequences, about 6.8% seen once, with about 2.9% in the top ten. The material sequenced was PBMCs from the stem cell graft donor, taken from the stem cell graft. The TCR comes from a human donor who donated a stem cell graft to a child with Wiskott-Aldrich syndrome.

CDR3 nucleotide sequence: TGTGCCAGCGGGGATGGGAACACTGAAGCTTTCTTT. This gives the protein CASGDGNTEAFF. This chain links TRBV6-5 with TRBJ1-1; D gene ambiguous. This CDR3 has 12 residues. The V end lost 8 bases, the J end lost 1 base, and 8 bases lay between the germline ends. CDR1 and CDR2 (germline): MNHEY, SVGAGI.